This T cell receptor (beta chain) came from a study of shared clonotypes between healthy human individuals. General study results and limits: Depth was large, yet rarefaction showed that sorted-subset sequencing was incomplete. Naive subsets tended to show greater estimated richness than memory subsets. Only a few donors were included, so the genetic and exposure-history diversity represented was limited.

Trimming left V 0 bases short and J 0 bases short, with 8 bases between. The CDR3 contains 16 residues. Looked up from germline, CDR1 is SGHNT and CDR2 is YENEEA. For this clone: The antigen remains unidentified.

TCRdb's copy holds only in-frame clones and misses some; the assay was immunoSEQ multiplex PCR. The table shows over a million clones, with 75% to 80% occurring only once. V is TRBV11-3 and J is TRBJ2-2; perhaps D is TRBD1 or TRBD2 (6 bases each). This sequence was found in a young man in good health. Some clones in this sample may be carry-over from other donors' samples. Material: memory CD4+ T cells from PBMCs. Specified subset: CD45RA-negative fraction. The CDR3, as DNA: TGTGCCAGCAGCTTAGAAGGGGGGCCGAACACCGGGGAGCTGTTTTTT. Its protein is CASSLEGGPNTGELFF.